Below are 5 T cell receptor beta chains sequenced from a single sample in a study of CXCR3-negative and CXCR3-positive naive CD8 T cells. Broader study findings: CXCR3-positive naive cells carried more hydrophobic TRB CDR3s than CXCR3-negative naive cells did.

It was by 5' RACE with UMI labels that the TRB cDNA libraries were prepared. TCRdb reprocessed the 5' RACE reads and keeps a single row for each CDR3 protein, giving no DNA. This table lists some 150,000 distinct CDR3 sequences. The antigens of these receptors remain unknown. Source material: naive CXCR3+ CD8+ T cells from blood. Subset of the sample: CD45RO-CCR7+CD27+CD95- naive CD8+ T cells expressing CXCR3 (TNR3+). The receptors shown here come from a human donor in good health. Some clones in this sample may be carry-over from other donors' samples.

The rearrangement joins TRBV6-6 to TRBJ2-2. CDR3 length equals 15 residues. Germline values: CDR1 MNHNY, CDR2 SVGAGI (reference sequence). The CDR3: CASSYSTANTGELFF.

The CDR3 region is CASSGLLTPGQTQYF. V is TRBV6-5 and J is TRBJ2-5; TCRdb indicates TRBD1, and absent DNA this call remains unverified. The length of the CDR3 is 15 residues. Germline values: CDR1 MNHEY, CDR2 SVGAGI.

The chain employs TRBV7-9 and TRBJ2-6; the D call of TRBD1 rests on TCRdb alone, since no DNA is present to check it. CDR3 length equals 19 residues. Germline-derived CDR1 and CDR2 are SEHNR and FQNEAQ (reference sequence). CDR3 region: CASSSSRGQGVAGANVLTF.

This chain uses TRBV5-1 with TRBJ1-1. Per the germline V gene, CDR1 is SGHRS and CDR2 is YFSETQ. This CDR3 has 16 residues. The CDR3 here is CASSSGLGLGNTEAFF.

The chain has TRBV4-2 and TRBJ2-7; TCRdb picks TRBD2, but there is no DNA to check that call. This CDR3 is built from 14 residues. Germline assignment: CDR1 LGHNA and CDR2 YNFKEQ. CDR3 residues: CASSQVGLDYEQYF.